The 2 T cell receptor beta chains below all came from one sample that was sequenced in a study of shared clonotypes between healthy human individuals. Repertoires were generated with immunoSEQ multiplex PCR, while TCRdb's copy carries only in-frame clones and drops some. The data show 980,000 or so clones, 76% seen once. Sequencing input: memory CD4+ T cells sorted from blood. As for subset: CD45RA-negative fraction. The receptors were gathered from a man in his late teens or twenties in good health.

The chain joins TRBV6-6 to TRBJ2-1; D uncertain. The CDR3 loop spans 15 amino acids. Germline values: CDR1 MNHNY, CDR2 SVGAGI (reference sequence). Between the trimmed V and J ends, which lost 0 bases and 0 bases, there was a span of 6 bases. CDR3: CASSYSLRSYNEQFF. The CDR3 DNA is TGTGCCAGCAGTTACTCGCTCCGCTCCTACAATGAGCAGTTCTTC.

The chain is built from TRBV6-6 and TRBJ1-1; the D gene is possibly TRBD1 (6 bases). This CDR3 is 16 amino acids long. The V end lost 8 bases, the J end lost 0 bases, and 19 bases lay between the germline ends. Germline CDR1 and CDR2: MNHNY and SVGAGI (reference sequence). CDR3 amino acids: CASAKPQGRMNTEAFF. Written as DNA, the CDR3 is TGTGCCAGCGCTAAACCACAGGGCCGCATGAACACTGAAGCTTTCTTT.